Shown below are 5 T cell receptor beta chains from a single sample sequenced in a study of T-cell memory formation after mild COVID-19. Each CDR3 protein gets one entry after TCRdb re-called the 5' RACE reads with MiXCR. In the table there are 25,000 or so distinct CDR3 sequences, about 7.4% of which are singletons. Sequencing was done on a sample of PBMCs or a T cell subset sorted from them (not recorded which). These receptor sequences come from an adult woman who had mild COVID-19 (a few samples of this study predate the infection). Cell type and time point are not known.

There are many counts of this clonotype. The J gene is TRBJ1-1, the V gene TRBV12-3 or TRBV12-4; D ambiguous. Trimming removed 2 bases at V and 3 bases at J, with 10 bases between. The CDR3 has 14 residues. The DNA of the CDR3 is TGTGCCAGCAGTTTACAGGAAGTTCACACTGAAGCTTTCTTT. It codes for CASSLQEVHTEAFF.

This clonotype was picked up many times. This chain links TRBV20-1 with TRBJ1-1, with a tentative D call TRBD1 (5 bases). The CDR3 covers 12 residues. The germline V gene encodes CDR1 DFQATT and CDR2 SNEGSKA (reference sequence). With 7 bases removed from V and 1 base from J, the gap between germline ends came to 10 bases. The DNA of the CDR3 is TGCAGTGGGGGCACCCCGAACACTGAAGCTTTCTTT. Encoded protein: CSGGTPNTEAFF.

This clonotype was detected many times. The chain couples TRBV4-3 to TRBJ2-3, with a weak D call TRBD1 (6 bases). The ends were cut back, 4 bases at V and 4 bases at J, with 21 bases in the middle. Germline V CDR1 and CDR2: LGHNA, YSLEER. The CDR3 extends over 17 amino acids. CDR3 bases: TGCGCCAGCAGCCCCGCACCTTTGGGGGCGCAACCAGATACGCAGTATTTT. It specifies CASSPAPLGAQPDTQYF.

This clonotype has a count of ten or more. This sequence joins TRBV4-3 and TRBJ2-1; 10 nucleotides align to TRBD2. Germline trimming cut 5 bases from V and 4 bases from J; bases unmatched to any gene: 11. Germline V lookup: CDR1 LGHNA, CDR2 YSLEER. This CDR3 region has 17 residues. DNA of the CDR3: TGCGCCAGCAGCTCCCCCGGAGGACTAGCGGATTACAATGAGCAGTTCTTC. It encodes CASSSPGGLADYNEQFF.

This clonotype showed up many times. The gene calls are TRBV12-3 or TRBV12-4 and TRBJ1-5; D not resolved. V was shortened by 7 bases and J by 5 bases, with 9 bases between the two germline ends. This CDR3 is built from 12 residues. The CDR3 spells CASTLAYQPQHF. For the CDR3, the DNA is TGTGCCAGCACCCTGGCTTATCAGCCCCAGCATTTT.